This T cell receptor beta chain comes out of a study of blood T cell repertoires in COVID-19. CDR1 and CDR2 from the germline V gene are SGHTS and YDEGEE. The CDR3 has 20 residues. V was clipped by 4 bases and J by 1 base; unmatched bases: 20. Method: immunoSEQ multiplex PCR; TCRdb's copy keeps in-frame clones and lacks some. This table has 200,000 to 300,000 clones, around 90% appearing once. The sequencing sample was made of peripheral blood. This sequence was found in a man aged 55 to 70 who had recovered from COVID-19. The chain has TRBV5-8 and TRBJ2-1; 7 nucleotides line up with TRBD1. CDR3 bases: TGTGCCAGCAGCCTTATACAGGGGACGGGTCCCTCCGTGTCCTACAATGAGCAGTTCTTC. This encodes CASSLIQGTGPSVSYNEQFF.